This T cell receptor (beta chain) was obtained from a study of spatial heterogeneity in lung cancer. The overall study: Available PBMC from follow-up, collected a median of about two years after resection, underwent sequencing. Each time, sequencing found more beta-chain sequences than alpha-chain sequences.

Time point described: blood at routine non-recurrence follow-up after resection. No cells were sorted before sequencing. The whole RNA sequenced was extracted from tumor, nontumor lung or frozen PBMC. MiXCR, run by TCRdb on the 5' RACE reads, gives a single entry per CDR3 protein. The profile covers about 52,000 distinct CDR3 sequences, with 6.5% to 7.5% appearing a single time and 35% to 45% taken by the ten largest. The CDR3 contains 13 residues. V dropped 2 bases and J dropped 4 bases, with 7 bases sitting between them. Germline V gene lookup returns CDR1 MNHEY and CDR2 SMNVEV (reference sequence). This clonotype was counted ten times or more.

The sample in question was PBMCs, obtained at follow-up. This sequence originates from a female donor with early-stage non-small cell lung cancer. The chain employs TRBV27 and TRBJ2-3; no definite D call. CDR3 nucleotide sequence: TGTGCCAGCAGTTTAGGATCAGCAGATACGCAGTATTTT. It translates to CASSLGSADTQYF.